These 2 T cell receptor beta chains originate from one sample sequenced in a study of CD8 T cells in Susac syndrome. RNA in amounts of about 0.45 to 1 ug was reverse transcribed with random hexamers. A single record per CDR3 protein comes from TCRdb applying MiXCR to the immunoSEQ multiplex PCR reads. The sample contains 150,000 to 200,000 distinct CDR3 sequences, around 94% of which appear only once. The sample taken for sequencing was CD4+ T cells from PBMCs. Receptors originate from a human donor with Susac syndrome.

The chain recombines TRBV14 with TRBJ1-3; 11 positions match TRBD1. The germline V gene encodes CDR1 SGHDN and CDR2 FVKESK. After removal of 1 base from V and 1 base from J, the junction contained 3 bases not matched to a gene. The CDR3 is 17 amino acids. CDR3 nucleotides: TGTGCCAGCAGCCAAGCCGGGACAGGGGGTTCTGGAAACACCATATATTTT. Encoded protein: CASSQAGTGGSGNTIYF.

The chain recombines TRBV23-1 with TRBJ1-1; D is undetermined. TRBV23-1 is an ORF for which the function is uncertain. The V and J ends lost 11 bases and 4 bases respectively, with 11 bases between them. This CDR3 has 11 amino acids. Here the CDR3 reads CAWHPTTEAFF. The CDR3 nucleotides are TGCGCCTGGCACCCTACCACTGAAGCTTTCTTT.